The present entry profiles one TCR beta chain with its context. The data stem from a study of blood T cell repertoires in COVID-19. For the study at large: The United States, Italy and Spain provided the acute and convalescent COVID-19 samples. T cells, B-cell-depleted T cells, or PBMCs supplied cDNA or gDNA.

Per the original methods: Estimation of nucleated cell counts was performed using reference gene primer amplification. The method was immunoSEQ multiplex PCR; TCRdb's version includes in-frame clones alone and lacks a portion of them. The V and J calls and the clone size are those of that table, but D and trimming were determined from the DNA. The table records about 40,000 clones, roughly 83% of them present only once. Trimming cost V 3 bases and J 0 bases, with 18 bases left between them. The CDR3 sequence is 17 residues long. In germline, CDR1 is DFQATT, CDR2 SNEGSKA (reference sequence). Material: peripheral blood. The chain joins TRBV20-1 to TRBJ1-3; TRBD1 might be the D (5 bases). The origin of this receptor is an older woman with acute or convalescent COVID-19. The CDR3 nucleotides are TGCAGTGCTAGTAGCCCGTCGGGACTTCGCTCTGGAAACACCATATATTTT. Encoded protein: CSASSPSGLRSGNTIYF.